This T cell receptor beta chain was captured in a study of cytomegalovirus exposure and HLA in healthy donors. Across the whole study: Of all 400 or so donors who were genotyped, roughly 83% belonged to the Caucasian-associated ancestry cluster.

Study-level results: Among the sequence variants, a highly shared cluster was likely an artifact of sequencing. Available immune exposure information covered CMV serostatus only.

Notes on this clone: The antigen is undetermined.

This CDR3 is 15 amino acids long. Trimming cost V 3 bases and J 2 bases, with 8 bases left between them. Looked up from germline, CDR1 is MNHEY and CDR2 is SMNVEV (reference sequence). PCR used 60 Vbeta primers and 13 Jbeta primers. Clones were read by immunoSEQ multiplex PCR, and TCRdb kept only the in-frame ones, dropping some. This sample has approximately 130,000 clones; 75% occur once, and the top ten carry less than 4%. The rearrangement uses TRBV27 and TRBJ1-6, with TRBD1 as a possible D gene (5 bases). Material for sequencing was PBMCs. This receptor was obtained from a man aged 30 to 39 in good health and CMV-seronegative. The CDR3 loop reads CASSLQGPYNSPLHF. CDR3 nucleotides: TGTGCCAGCAGTTTGCAGGGCCCCTATAATTCACCCCTCCACTTT.